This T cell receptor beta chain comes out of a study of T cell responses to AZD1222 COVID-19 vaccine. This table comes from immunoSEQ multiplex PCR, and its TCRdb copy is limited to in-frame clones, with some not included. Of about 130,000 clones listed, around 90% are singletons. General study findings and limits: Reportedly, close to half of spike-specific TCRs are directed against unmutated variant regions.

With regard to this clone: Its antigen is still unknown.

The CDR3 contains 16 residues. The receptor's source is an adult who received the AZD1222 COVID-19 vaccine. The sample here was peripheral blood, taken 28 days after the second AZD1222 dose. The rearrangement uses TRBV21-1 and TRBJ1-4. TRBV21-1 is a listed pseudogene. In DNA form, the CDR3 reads TGTGCCAGCAGCATCCAACTGGGGGTCGTGGAAGAAAAACTGTTTTTT. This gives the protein CASSIQLGVVEEKLFF.